One sample yielded the 3 T cell receptor beta chains listed below, sequenced in a study of human T cells and chemical hapten exposure. Each CDR3 protein is one row after TCRdb ran MiXCR on the RACE reads. Of roughly 130,000 distinct CDR3 sequences in the sample, approximately 9.5% were seen once. Time point denoted: healthy volunteer bleed at 2 weeks. Total RNA was isolated from unfractionated whole blood. Sequencing was carried out using whole blood. These receptors were taken from a male donor in good health. Some clones in this sample may be carry-over from other donors' samples.

V and J are TRBV20-1 and TRBJ1-1; D gene uncertain. Trimming cost V 4 bases and J 3 bases, with 3 bases left between them. The CDR3 runs to 10 residues. Germline V gives CDR1 DFQATT, CDR2 SNEGSKA (reference sequence). The CDR3 spells CSATYTEAFF. CDR3 bases: TGCAGTGCTACTTACACTGAAGCTTTCTTT.

As to this clonotype: An end of the junction does not agree with germline; a read error may underlie this. The genes are TRBV7-8 and TRBJ1-2; 7 nucleotides align to TRBD1. CDR1 and CDR2 from the germline V gene are SGHVS and FQNEAQ. There are 17 residues in the CDR3. CDR3 in DNA: TGTGCCAGCAGCCTGCGGACAGGCCGGGCGGGAAACTATGACTACACCTTC. The encoded protein is CASSLRTGRAGNYDYTF.

The rearrangement uses TRBV20-1 and TRBJ2-7; 8 bases match TRBD1. V was pared by 6 bases and J by 1 base, with 5 bases of the junction left unmatched. Germline V gene data show CDR1 as DFQATT and CDR2 as SNEGSKA (reference sequence). This CDR3 spans 13 amino acids. Here the CDR3 reads CSAADRASYEQYF. The CDR3 DNA reads as TGCAGTGCGGCGGACAGGGCGTCCTACGAGCAGTACTTC.